A selection of T cell receptor beta chains follows, all from one sample in a study of cytomegalovirus exposure and HLA in healthy donors. This table comes from immunoSEQ multiplex PCR, and its TCRdb copy is limited to in-frame clones, with some not included. The data hold tens of thousands of clones, with about three quarters observed a single time. Sequenced: PBMCs. These receptors all stem from a man in his forties in good health and CMV-seronegative. CDR3s include the opening cysteine and the closing phenylalanine or tryptophan. The order of the fields is V gene, clone size, J gene, D gene, CDR3 DNA, CDR3 protein. The D gene is left open where the match is weak. Only some rows state a clone size, as once, few, many or a class for expanded clones.

TRBV19	-	TRBJ2-7	-	TGTGCCAGTAGTATAACCAGGGCCCACGAGCAGTACTTC	CASSITRAHEQYF
TRBV23-1	-	TRBJ1-1	-	TGCGCCAGCAGTCCTACAGGGAAGGCGGAAGCTTTCTTT	CASSPTGKAEAFF
TRBV6-5	once	TRBJ2-3	TRBD2	TGTGCCAGCAAGGAGAGCGGGAGGGGCGATACGCAGTATTTT	CASKESGRGDTQYF
TRBV29-1	-	TRBJ1-5	TRBD1	TGCAGCGTTGGGACAGGGGCGGCAGCCAATCAGCCCCAGCATTTT	CSVGTGAAANQPQHF
TRBV6-5	-	TRBJ2-1	-	TGTGCCAGCAGTTACTCCCAGGGGATAAGTAGGCAGTTCTTC	CASSYSQGISRQFF
TRBV21-1	-	TRBJ1-2	-	TGTGCCAGCAGCAAAAGACAGGGAGGCTATGGCTACACCTTC	CASSKRQGGYGYTF
TRBV7-6	-	TRBJ2-1	-	TGTGCCAGCAGCTCCAATTACAATGAGCAGTTCTTC	CASSSNYNEQFF
TRBV25-1	-	TRBJ2-1	TRBD2	TGTGCCAGCACCCAAGCGGGAGTAAGTAATGAGCAGTTCTTC	CASTQAGVSNEQFF
TRBV11-1	-	TRBJ2-7	TRBD1	TGTGCCAGCAGCTTAAGGACAGGGGCCCTCTCCGACGAGCAGTACTTC	CASSLRTGALSDEQYF
TRBV4-2	-	TRBJ2-7	TRBD2	TGTGCCAGCAGCCAAGATGAGAGACTAGCGGGACGGGAGCAGTACTTC	CASSQDERLAGREQYF
TRBV6-6	-	TRBJ1-6	-	TGTGCCAGCAGTGGGATTCCTACGGGAACGGATTCACCCCTCCACTTT	CASSGIPTGTDSPLHF
TRBV18	-	TRBJ2-2	TRBD2	TGTGCCAGCTCACCACTAGCAGGGACTAAGAACACCGGGGAGCTGTTTTTT	CASSPLAGTKNTGELFF
TRBV28	-	TRBJ2-5	-	TGTGCCAGCAGCCCGTGGGGCGCAGAGACCCAGTACTTC	CASSPWGAETQYF